A single TCR beta chain is shown here with its context. Antigen unknown. This sample is drawn from a study of blood T cells in healthy people across ages. Findings and limits, study-wide: Both naive CD4+ cell counts and diversity were greater in long-lived donors than in aged donors.

Using a J-beta primer mix together with a sample-barcoded 5' primer, a second PCR was run for roughly 7 to 12 cycles. Using its own MiXCR run on the 5' RACE reads, TCRdb lists one record per CDR3 protein. The sample shows about 620,000 distinct CDR3 sequences, roughly half of them seen only once. This CDR3 is 14 amino acids long. CDR1 and CDR2 (germline): MNHNS, SASEGT. Losses at the gene ends were 8 bases for V and 4 bases for J; bases not matched to a gene: 5. The rearrangement links TRBV6-1 to TRBJ2-2; TRBD2 agrees at 9 bases. This TCR derives from an elderly woman in good health. What was sequenced was blood. In DNA form, the CDR3 reads TGTGCCAGCGGGGGACTAGCTTCCACCGGGGAGCTGTTTTTT. It yields the protein CASGGLASTGELFF.